One T cell receptor beta chain is described in this entry. This entry is derived from a study of OX40 agonist ivuxolimab in advanced cancers. The overall study: Recorded diagnoses for dose-escalation patients were hepatocellular carcinoma, melanoma, renal cell or head and neck cancer. Participants, 65% to 85% male, averaged approximately 60 years of age, ranging from roughly 23 to 80.

Clones were sequenced by immunoSEQ multiplex PCR, and TCRdb holds only the in-frame ones, with some missing. The profile shows tens of thousands of clones, nearly 90% of them singletons. Autoimmune disease history or systemic immunosuppression was exclusionary. This TCR derives from an adult with an advanced solid tumor such as melanoma, head and neck, liver or kidney cancer. This sample comprised CD4+ or CD8+ T cells sorted from blood, obtained in a trial of the OX40 agonist ivuxolimab.

The CDR3 DNA reads as TGTGCCAGCAGCTTAGCAAGGGCCGAGCAGTACTTC. Translated: CASSLARAEQYF. V and J are TRBV7-3 and TRBJ2-7; D call uncertain. The V and J ends lost 2 bases and 6 bases respectively, with 8 bases between them. Germline V gives CDR1 SGHTA, CDR2 FQGTGA. The CDR3 runs 12 residues.